These 28 T cell receptor beta chains were sequenced from one sample in a study of identical twins. TCRdb analysed the 5' RACE reads with MiXCR anew, one entry per CDR3 protein. The sample has about 890,000 distinct CDR3 sequences; about 12% are singletons. The data were also submitted as part of a second study, on yellow fever vaccine responses in identical twins.

Sequences were obtained from PBMCs. All receptors derive from a woman younger than 35 in good health.

The rearrangement links TRBV2 to TRBJ2-1, with D possibly matching TRBD1 (6 bases). Trimming cost V 5 bases and J 4 bases, with 9 bases left between them. The CDR3 runs to 13 residues. The germline V gene has CDR1 SNHLY and CDR2 FYNNEI. CDR3 DNA sequence: TGTGCCAGCAGTTACAGGGAGTACAATGAGCAGTTCTTC. Translation: CASSYREYNEQFF. The whole variable domain, remainder taken from reference TRBV2 and TRBJ2-1, is EPEVTQTPSHQVTQMGQEVILRCVPISNHLYFYWYRQILGQKVEFLVSFYNNEISEKSEIFDDQFSVERPDGSNFTLKIRSTKLEDSAMYFCASSYREYNEQFFGPGTRLTVL.

This clonotype was seen a few times. The chain joins TRBV16 to TRBJ2-7; 12 nucleotides align to TRBD1. The ends lost 3 bases at V and 5 bases at J; junction bases unmatched: 5. This CDR3 is built from 15 residues. The germline V gene has CDR1 KGHSY and CDR2 FQNENV. The CDR3, as DNA: TGTGCCAGCAGCCAGGGGGACAGGGGGCTACACGAGCAGTACGTC. It translates to CASSQGDRGLHEQYV.

This clonotype occurred a few times. The chain employs TRBV7-8 and TRBJ2-1, with 8 bases aligning to TRBD2. CDR1 SGHVS and CDR2 FQNEAQ come from the germline V gene. The CDR3 runs 18 residues. The V segment lost 8 bases and the J segment 9 bases; nucleotides outside the gene matches: 24. The CDR3 nucleotides are TGTGCCAGCCGACCCCCCGCGTACGCGGGAGGATTAGGCGGTGAGCAGTTCTTC. Residues: CASRPPAYAGGLGGEQFF.

The rearrangement uses TRBV10-3 and TRBJ1-1; D might be TRBD1 (6 bases). V lost 6 bases and J lost 3, with 11 bases in between. The CDR3 is made up of 13 amino acids. CDR1 ENHRY and CDR2 SYGVKD come from the germline V gene. DNA for the CDR3: TGTGCCATCAGAGTCGGGGGGCACACTGAAGCTTTCTTT. This gives the protein CAIRVGGHTEAFF.

There are a few counts of this clonotype. The rearrangement joins TRBV24-1 to TRBJ2-2, with 7 bases aligning to TRBD2. The CDR3 has 13 amino acids. J lost 7 bases, V lost 8 bases, and 6 bases had no gene match. The V gene's germline CDR1 is KGHDR and CDR2 SFDVKD. In nucleotides, the CDR3 is TGTGCCACCACTAGCGGACTCCTCGGGGAGCTGTTTTTT. As protein: CATTSGLLGELFF.

This clonotype has just a few counts. V and J are TRBV14 and TRBJ1-6, with a possible D match to TRBD1 (5 bases). The germline CDR1 and CDR2 sequences are SGHDN and FVKESK. V lost 4 bases, J lost 7 bases, and 11 bases lay in between. The CDR3 has 14 residues. The CDR3 sequence is CASSRRQPNSPLHF. In DNA form, the CDR3 reads TGTGCCAGCAGCCGACGACAGCCAAATTCACCCCTCCACTTT.

V and J are TRBV20-1 and TRBJ1-6; D perhaps matches TRBD1 (6 bases). Germline CDR1 DFQATT, CDR2 SNEGSKA (reference sequence). V was pared by 3 bases and J by 16 bases, with 13 bases between. This CDR3 contains 11 residues. The CDR3 spells CSASQGPGLHF. The CDR3 DNA follows: TGCAGTGCTAGCCAGGGGCCTGGACTCCACTTT.

The chain couples TRBV7-6 to TRBJ2-5; weak D call: TRBD1 (5 bases). V shed 2 bases and J shed 4 bases, with 14 bases lying between them. This CDR3 is built from 15 residues. CDR1 and CDR2 from the germline V gene are SGHVS and FNYEAQ. The CDR3 nucleotides are TGTGCCAGCAGCTTACTGGGAAGGGGTGGAGAGACCCAGTACTTC. Translated: CASSLLGRGGETQYF.

This clonotype was picked up a small number of times. The rearrangement joins TRBV20-1 to TRBJ2-1; TRBD2 matches at 9 bases. The CDR3 totals 15 residues. The V segment lost 0 bases and the J segment 2 bases; nucleotides outside the gene matches: 2. CDR1 and CDR2 (germline): DFQATT, SNEGSKA (reference sequence). The CDR3 reads CSAREAGGPYNEQFF. The CDR3 nucleotides read TGCAGTGCTAGAGAAGCGGGGGGCCCCTACAATGAGCAGTTCTTC.

This clonotype was seen a few times. The rearrangement uses TRBV20-1 and TRBJ2-7, with D unresolved. The CDR3 runs 15 residues. From germline, CDR1 is DFQATT and CDR2 SNEGSKA (reference sequence). Trimming took 1 base from V and 2 from J, leaving 15 bases between them. The chain's CDR3 is CSARGGGTSPYEQYF. DNA of the CDR3: TGCAGTGCTAGAGGCGGCGGAACCTCACCCTACGAGCAGTACTTC.

The V call is TRBV24-1, the J call TRBJ2-5; D gene uncertain. The germline CDR1 and CDR2 sequences are KGHDR and SFDVKD. The CDR3 loop spans 14 amino acids. The V end was cut by 6 bases, the J end by 3 bases, with 13 bases between. CDR3 residues: CATSRAGWEETQYF. CDR3 in DNA: TGTGCCACCAGTAGAGCCGGGTGGGAAGAGACCCAGTACTTC.

This clonotype was observed a few times. V gene TRBV7-9 combines with J gene TRBJ2-2; 9 bases match TRBD2. The germline V gene encodes CDR1 SEHNR and CDR2 FQNEAQ (reference sequence). The J segment lost 7 bases and the V segment lost 1 base, leaving 4 bases of the junction unmatched. This CDR3 is 15 amino acids long. The DNA for the CDR3 is TGTGCCAGCAGCTTAGAGGCTAGCGGGAACGGGGAGCTGTTTTTT. Residues: CASSLEASGNGELFF.

This clonotype was detected once. The chain carries TRBV29-1 and TRBJ2-5, with no clear D. Germline loops: CDR1 SQVTM, CDR2 ANQGSEA. Trimming took off 4 bases at V and 5 bases at J, with 14 bases between the two ends. The length of the CDR3 is 13 residues. The CDR3 here is CSVGDRIFETQYF. The CDR3 DNA is TGCAGCGTTGGGGATCGGATATTCGAGACCCAGTACTTC.

This clonotype was observed many times. The chain uses TRBV24-1 and TRBJ2-3; TRBD1 matches at 10 bases. Germline V gives CDR1 KGHDR, CDR2 SFDVKD. J gave up 5 bases and V 4 bases, and 8 bases lay outside the gene matches. The CDR3 loop spans 16 amino acids. The CDR3 is CATSDSGTGDLDTQYF. DNA for the CDR3: TGTGCCACCAGTGACTCCGGGACAGGGGATTTAGATACGCAGTATTTT.

In its sample, this clonotype was seen a few times. The J gene is TRBJ2-5, the V gene TRBV20-1; 10 bases align to TRBD2. The CDR3 consists of 13 residues. V shed 6 bases and J 2 bases; nucleotides not matched to a gene: 3. Germline CDR1 and CDR2: DFQATT and SNEGSKA (reference sequence). The CDR3 bases are TGCAGTGCCGGACTAGCGGTGCAAGAGACCCAGTACTTC. Amino acids: CSAGLAVQETQYF.

In this sample, this clonotype turned up many times. The rearrangement joins TRBV7-3 to TRBJ2-1; the match to TRBD2 covers 7 bases. Germline V gene data show CDR1 as SGHTA and CDR2 as FQGTGA. The trim removed 3 bases at V and 0 bases at J, leaving 2 bases unmatched. The CDR3 consists of 15 residues. CDR3 protein: CASSFIAGSYNEQFF. CDR3 sequence (DNA): TGTGCCAGCAGCTTCATAGCGGGCTCCTACAATGAGCAGTTCTTC.

The V and J genes are TRBV12-5 and TRBJ2-3; D gene uncertain. V was shortened by 0 bases and J by 4 bases, with 20 bases between the two germline ends. Per germline, CDR1 LGHNT and CDR2 FRNRAP. This CDR3 comprises 18 residues. Written as DNA, the CDR3 is TGTGCTAGTGGTTTGGTCCACGGACCTAGTCGGTCCCCAGATACGCAGTATTTT. This encodes CASGLVHGPSRSPDTQYF.

The genes are TRBV4-1 and TRBJ2-3; D not certain. The CDR3 has 16 amino acids. Per germline, CDR1 MGHRA and CDR2 YSYEKL. The V gene lost 0 bases and the J gene lost 5 bases, with 15 bases spanning the gap. CDR3 protein: CASSQESPYLGDTQYF. CDR3 bases: TGCGCCAGCAGCCAAGAGAGCCCATACCTAGGAGATACGCAGTATTTT.

This clonotype was seen repeatedly, ten times or more. V gene TRBV5-1 combines with J gene TRBJ2-2, with D uncertain. Germline loops: CDR1 SGHRS, CDR2 YFSETQ. There are 15 residues in the CDR3. V lost 0 bases to trimming and J lost 2 bases, with 8 bases between them. CDR3 region: CASSLDGPNTGELFF. DNA of the CDR3: TGCGCCAGCAGCTTGGACGGGCCTAACACCGGGGAGCTGTTTTTT.

The rearrangement uses TRBV20-1 and TRBJ1-5, with D perhaps TRBD1 (5 bases). This CDR3 spans 15 amino acids. The V gene's germline CDR1 is DFQATT and CDR2 SNEGSKA (reference sequence). V was trimmed by 4 bases and J by 7 bases, leaving 20 bases between them. In nucleotides, the CDR3 is TGCAGTGCTAATTCCGGGACGGACAATTCCCAGCCCCAGCATTTT. Translated, it gives CSANSGTDNSQPQHF.

The chain uses TRBV4-1 and TRBJ1-5; D gene ambiguous. The V end was cut by 1 base, the J end by 5 bases, with 12 bases between. This CDR3 comprises 15 residues. Germline-derived CDR1 and CDR2 are MGHRA and YSYEKL. The CDR3 sequence is CASSQAGSRDQPQHF. The CDR3 DNA is TGCGCCAGCAGCCAAGCTGGGAGTCGGGATCAGCCCCAGCATTTT.

This clonotype has a single count. The chain uses TRBV5-1 and TRBJ2-1, with TRBD2 as a possible D gene (5 bases). The length of the CDR3 is 14 residues. CDR1 SGHRS and CDR2 YFSETQ come from the germline V gene. Trimming stripped 6 bases from V and 7 bases from J, with 17 bases between. The CDR3 nucleotides read TGCGCCAGCACCCCGATCGCGGGTTTGAATGAGCAGTTCTTC. Its translation is CASTPIAGLNEQFF.

This clonotype has more than one count but fewer than ten. The chain uses TRBV19 and TRBJ2-2; D not resolved. The CDR3 extends over 14 amino acids. From germline, CDR1 is LNHDA and CDR2 SQIVND (reference sequence). The V end was cut by 4 bases, the J end by 7 bases, with 13 bases between. The CDR3 is CASSTLESGGELFF. The CDR3 coding sequence is TGTGCCAGTAGTACCCTAGAATCTGGCGGGGAGCTGTTTTTT.

The chain carries TRBV4-2 and TRBJ2-7, with 7 bases matching TRBD2. V lost 0 bases, J lost 0 bases, and 5 bases stayed unmatched. The CDR3 covers 16 residues. From germline, CDR1 is LGHNA and CDR2 YNFKEQ. The CDR3 loop is CASSQDGGGSSYEQYV. The CDR3 DNA sequence: TGTGCCAGCAGCCAAGATGGGGGGGGTTCCTCCTACGAGCAGTACGTC.

This clonotype has more than one count but fewer than ten. The chain carries TRBV10-3 and TRBJ2-1, with TRBD2 matching 10 bases. This CDR3 comprises 14 residues. Trimming at V came to 4 bases and at J to 10 bases, leaving 7 bases not matched to a gene. The germline V gene encodes CDR1 ENHRY and CDR2 SYGVKD. Here the CDR3 reads CAISALAGVSEQFF. The DNA for the CDR3 is TGTGCCATCAGTGCCCTAGCGGGAGTGTCCGAGCAGTTCTTC.

This clonotype has a handful of counts. CDR3 protein: CASSEYGRVLATQYF. The CDR3 nucleotides are TGTGCCAGCAGTGAATACGGGCGGGTCCTTGCGACCCAGTACTTC. This chain links TRBV25-1 with TRBJ2-5, with D possibly matching TRBD2 (5 bases). Germline V gene sequence: CDR1 MGHDK, CDR2 SYGVNS. The CDR3 spans 15 residues. Trimming removed 0 bases from V and 7 bases from J, with 15 bases in between.

This clonotype was counted only a few times. V gene TRBV7-8 combines with J gene TRBJ2-7, with 14 nucleotides matching TRBD2. Germline loops: CDR1 SGHVS, CDR2 FQNEAQ. The length of the CDR3 is 18 residues. The ends lost 3 bases at V and 3 bases at J; junction bases unmatched: 10. In DNA, the CDR3 is TGTGCCAGCAGCTTGATTGGGACTAGCGGGAGTTCCCTCTACGAGCAGTACTTC. This encodes CASSLIGTSGSSLYEQYF.

This sequence joins TRBV10-3 and TRBJ2-3; 9 bases line up with TRBD2. This CDR3 comprises 19 residues. In germline, CDR1 is ENHRY, CDR2 SYGVKD. The V segment lost 8 bases and the J segment 4 bases; nucleotides outside the gene matches: 22. DNA for the CDR3: TGTGCCATCTGTCTCGGGGAGCGGGGGGCCGTAGGAGGCCCAGATACGCAGTATTTT. Its translation is CAICLGERGAVGGPDTQYF.